Listed below are T cell receptor beta chains from one sample, sequenced in a study of blood T cells in healthy people across ages. TCRdb called the 5' RACE reads again in MiXCR, with one record for every CDR3 protein. The sample shows 1.5 million to 2 million distinct CDR3 sequences, 39% of them seen only once. The specimen was blood. Receptors were obtained from a human donor in good health. CDR3s include the opening cysteine and the closing phenylalanine or tryptophan. A D gene is named only where the DNA matches it firmly. Not every row has a clone size; where given, it reads once, few, many or a size class.

size: -; V: TRBV6-1; J: TRBJ2-3; D: TRBD2; DNA: TGTGCCAGCAGTGAAGCATGGGCGGGGGGCCCAGATACGCAGTATTTT; CDR3: CASSEAWAGGPDTQYF
size: few; V: TRBV29-1; J: TRBJ1-1; D: -; DNA: TGCAGCGCCGCCGACAGCGGAGATTATTTCTTT; CDR3: CSAADSGDYFF
size: -; V: TRBV3-1; J: TRBJ1-1; D: TRBD1; DNA: TGTGCCAGCAGCCAAGTGGGGACAGGAGGTTCTGAAGCTTTCTTT; CDR3: CASSQVGTGGSEAFF
size: -; V: TRBV2; J: TRBJ2-3; D: -; DNA: TGTGCCAGCAGTTTGGTCCGACAACGAGCTAGCACAGATACGCAGTATTTT; CDR3: CASSLVRQRASTDTQYF
size: many; V: TRBV7-2; J: TRBJ1-6; D: TRBD1; DNA: TGTGCCAGCAGCGACGGACAGGGGGCACGTTCACCCCTCCACTTT; CDR3: CASSDGQGARSPLHF
size: few; V: TRBV24-1; J: TRBJ1-2; D: TRBD1; DNA: TGTGCCACCAGTGATCTGACAGGGAACTATGGCTACACCTTC; CDR3: CATSDLTGNYGYTF
size: -; V: TRBV12-5; J: TRBJ2-2; D: -; DNA: TGTGCTAGTGGTCAGGACCCCGGTTTTTCCGGGGAGCTGTTTTTT; CDR3: CASGQDPGFSGELFF
size: -; V: TRBV4-3; J: TRBJ2-7; D: TRBD2; DNA: TGCGCCAGCAGCCAAGATCGAGGCGGGGGGGCCTACGAGCAGTACTTC; CDR3: CASSQDRGGGAYEQYF
size: -; V: TRBV3-1; J: TRBJ2-3; D: -; DNA: TGTGCCAGCAGCCAATGGGGCCCAAGCGGAACAGATACGCAGTATTTT; CDR3: CASSQWGPSGTDTQYF
size: -; V: TRBV18; J: TRBJ2-5; D: -; DNA: TGTGCCAGCTCACCAATTGGTGGGGTAGACCAAGAGACCCAGTACTTC; CDR3: CASSPIGGVDQETQYF
size: -; V: TRBV7-2; J: TRBJ2-1; D: -; DNA: TGTGCCAGCAGCTCAGGGTTTTTCAATGAGCAGTTCTTC; CDR3: CASSSGFFNEQFF
size: few; V: TRBV12-3/TRBV12-4; J: TRBJ1-5; D: TRBD1; DNA: TGTGCCAGCAATTACGGCGGGACAGGGGGAGGGCCCCAGCATTTT; CDR3: CASNYGGTGGGPQHF
size: few; V: TRBV24-1; J: TRBJ2-3; D: TRBD1; DNA: TGTGCCACCAGTGATTTGGGACAGGGAATTGGCACAGATACGCAGTATTTT; CDR3: CATSDLGQGIGTDTQYF
size: -; V: TRBV12-3/TRBV12-4; J: TRBJ2-7; D: -; DNA: TGTGCCAGCAGTCTGGGACACGAATACGTGCAGTACTTC; CDR3: CASSLGHEYVQYF
size: few; V: TRBV5-1; J: TRBJ1-1; D: -; DNA: TGCGCCAGCAGCTTGGGCTTCGGGCAGGCGAACACTGAAGCTTTCTTT; CDR3: CASSLGFGQANTEAFF
size: -; V: TRBV28; J: TRBJ2-3; D: TRBD2; DNA: TGTGCCAACAGCCCAACTAGCGGGGGGGAGGATACGCAGTATTTT; CDR3: CANSPTSGGEDTQYF
size: once; V: TRBV20-1; J: TRBJ1-5; D: TRBD1; DNA: TGCAGTGCTTATAGTGGGACAGGGGGAGGAAATCAGCCCCAGCATTTT; CDR3: CSAYSGTGGGNQPQHF
size: -; V: TRBV3-1; J: TRBJ1-6; D: -; DNA: TGTGCCAGCAGCCAAGAAGGAGTTTCACCCCTCCACTTT; CDR3: CASSQEGVSPLHF
size: once; V: TRBV20-1; J: TRBJ1-4; D: -; DNA: TGCAGTTCCCTAGTTTGGGGGTCCGGTAGGGTAAAACTGTTTTTT; CDR3: CSSLVWGSGRVKLFF
size: few; V: TRBV5-1; J: TRBJ2-7; D: -; DNA: TGCGCCAGCAGCCCCTCCTCAGGAGACTACGAGCAGTACTTC; CDR3: CASSPSSGDYEQYF
size: few; V: TRBV20-1; J: TRBJ1-1; D: -; DNA: TGCAGTGCTCGCGTTCGGAACACTGAAGCTTTCTTT; CDR3: CSARVRNTEAFF
size: few; V: TRBV14; J: TRBJ1-6; D: TRBD1; DNA: TGTGCCAGCAGGGAGACAGGGGGCGCGGGAAGTTATAATTCACCCCTCCACTTT; CDR3: CASRETGGAGSYNSPLHF
size: -; V: TRBV20-1; J: TRBJ1-5; D: -; DNA: TGCAGTGCTAGAGTAGGGGCCCGCAATCAGCCCCAGCATTTT; CDR3: CSARVGARNQPQHF
size: -; V: TRBV28; J: TRBJ2-7; D: -; DNA: TGTGCCGGCAGTTTACGCGGGGCCACCATTAATGAGCAGTACTTC; CDR3: CAGSLRGATINEQYF
size: few; V: TRBV5-1; J: TRBJ2-5; D: TRBD2; DNA: TGCGCCAGCAGGGGGACTACCCTCTTCCGAGAGACCCAGTACTTC; CDR3: CASRGTTLFRETQYF
size: -; V: TRBV4-2; J: TRBJ1-1; D: -; DNA: TGTGCCAGCAGCTCCTTAGGTGGGCCAGGGCAGACTGAAGCTTTCTTT; CDR3: CASSSLGGPGQTEAFF
size: -; V: TRBV19; J: TRBJ1-2; D: -; DNA: TGTGCCACCCTAGACGATCGACGGGGCTATGGCTACACCTTC; CDR3: CATLDDRRGYGYTF
size: -; V: TRBV7-8; J: TRBJ2-1; D: TRBD1; DNA: TGTGCGACAGGGTCGACCTACGAGCAGTTCTTC; CDR3: CATGSTYEQFF
size: few; V: TRBV5-5; J: TRBJ2-7; D: -; DNA: TGTGCCAGCAGCTTGGTTGGACCCGAGCAGTACTTC; CDR3: CASSLVGPEQYF
size: -; V: TRBV3-1; J: TRBJ1-2; D: -; DNA: TGTGCCAGCAGCCCCACAGCCGCCTATGGCTACACCTTC; CDR3: CASSPTAAYGYTF
size: -; V: TRBV28; J: TRBJ2-7; D: TRBD2; DNA: TGTGCCAGCAGTTCAATCTTACAGCGGGGCAGGAGTTACGAGCAGTACTTC; CDR3: CASSSILQRGRSYEQYF
size: few; V: TRBV9; J: TRBJ2-7; D: -; DNA: TGTGCCAGCAGCGTAGCGGCAGGAGGTTACGAGCAGTACTTC; CDR3: CASSVAAGGYEQYF
size: few; V: TRBV7-3; J: TRBJ2-5; D: TRBD1; DNA: TGTGCCAGCAGCCCTCGGACAGGTGACGAGACCCAGTACTTC; CDR3: CASSPRTGDETQYF
size: -; V: TRBV6-2/TRBV6-3; J: TRBJ2-7; D: -; DNA: TGTGCCAGCAGCCGGGTTCCAAACAACGAGCAGTACTTC; CDR3: CASSRVPNNEQYF
size: -; V: TRBV3-1; J: TRBJ1-2; D: -; DNA: TGTGCCAGCAGCCAAGATCCGGGGGAGGAAGACTATGGCTACACCTTC; CDR3: CASSQDPGEEDYGYTF
size: once; V: TRBV13; J: TRBJ2-7; D: -; DNA: TGTGCCAGCAGCACCCTAGGACAGCCCGAGCAGTACTTC; CDR3: CASSTLGQPEQYF
size: -; V: TRBV27; J: TRBJ1-2; D: TRBD1; DNA: TGTGCCAGCAGACCGGGACAGGGGATGGGAGGCTACACCTTC; CDR3: CASRPGQGMGGYTF
size: -; V: TRBV7-3; J: TRBJ2-7; D: -; DNA: TGTGCCAGCAGCTTAGGGGCAGGACCTCTCTACGAGCAGTACTTC; CDR3: CASSLGAGPLYEQYF
size: -; V: TRBV3-1; J: TRBJ2-1; D: -; DNA: TGTGCCAGCAGCCAGGCCGGGACAAGGGGACGTGAGCAGTTCTTC; CDR3: CASSQAGTRGREQFF
size: -; V: TRBV18; J: TRBJ1-2; D: -; DNA: TGTGCCAGCTCACCATCCCAGGTCCGTCAGCATGGCTACACCTTC; CDR3: CASSPSQVRQHGYTF
size: -; V: TRBV7-2; J: TRBJ2-1; D: TRBD2; DNA: TGTGCCAGCAGCTTAGTAGGGGGAATCGGGACTAGCGCTTCGGGGTTCTTC; CDR3: CASSLVGGIGTSASGFF
size: many; V: TRBV15; J: TRBJ2-7; D: -; DNA: TGTGCCACCAGCAGAGGTACATCGAGCTCCTACGAGCAGTACTTC; CDR3: CATSRGTSSSYEQYF
size: -; V: TRBV24-1; J: TRBJ2-5; D: -; DNA: TGTGCCATCAGTGGGGCTCGGCAGGGGGGATATGAGCAGTACTTC; CDR3: CAISGARQGGYEQYF
size: -; V: TRBV20-1; J: TRBJ2-5; D: -; DNA: TGCAGTGCCCCGGGGGTGGAGACCCAGTACTTC; CDR3: CSAPGVETQYF
size: -; V: TRBV12-3/TRBV12-4; J: TRBJ2-1; D: TRBD1; DNA: TGTACCAGTTCAGGGACAGAATCCTACAATGAGCAGTTCTTC; CDR3: CTSSGTESYNEQFF
size: -; V: TRBV7-2; J: TRBJ2-7; D: TRBD2; DNA: TGTGCCAGCAGTCCTGGGACTAGCGGGGTAGGGTACGAGCAGTACTTC; CDR3: CASSPGTSGVGYEQYF
size: -; V: TRBV4-3; J: TRBJ1-2; D: -; DNA: TGCGCCAGCAGCCAAGATGGGGGCGTGGAGAATATTAACTATGGCTACACCTTC; CDR3: CASSQDGGVENINYGYTF
size: few; V: TRBV12-3/TRBV12-4; J: TRBJ2-1; D: TRBD2; DNA: TGTGCCAGCAGAAGTGAGGCTAGCGGGGGGTGGGGCAATGAGCAGTTCTTC; CDR3: CASRSEASGGWGNEQFF
size: -; V: TRBV9; J: TRBJ2-3; D: TRBD2; DNA: TGTGCCAGCAGCGAACCACTTGCGGGCGGGGGGCTATCAGATACGCAGTATTTT; CDR3: CASSEPLAGGGLSDTQYF
size: -; V: TRBV19; J: TRBJ2-3; D: TRBD2; DNA: TGTGCCAGTAGTAAGCGGGGCCCTATGGATACGCAGTATTTT; CDR3: CASSKRGPMDTQYF
size: once; V: TRBV9; J: TRBJ1-4; D: -; DNA: TGTGCCAGCACCCGGTGGGCAGGTGGAGGGGAAAAACTGTTTTTT; CDR3: CASTRWAGGGEKLFF